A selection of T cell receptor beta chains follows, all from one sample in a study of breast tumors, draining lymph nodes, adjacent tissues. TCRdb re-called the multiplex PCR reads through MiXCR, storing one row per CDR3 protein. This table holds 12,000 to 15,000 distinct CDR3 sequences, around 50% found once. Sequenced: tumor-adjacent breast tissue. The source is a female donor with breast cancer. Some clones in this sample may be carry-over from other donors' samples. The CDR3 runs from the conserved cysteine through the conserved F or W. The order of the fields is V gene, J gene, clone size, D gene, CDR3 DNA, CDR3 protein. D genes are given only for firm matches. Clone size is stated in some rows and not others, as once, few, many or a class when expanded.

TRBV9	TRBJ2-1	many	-	TGTGCCAGCAGCGCAGCAAATGAGCAGTTCTTC	CASSAANEQFF
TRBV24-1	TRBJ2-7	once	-	TGTGCCACCAGTACGGCAGGGTCGGACGAGCAGTACTTC	CATSTAGSDEQYF
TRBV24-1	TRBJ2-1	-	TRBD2	TGTGCCACCAGTGACCCTCGGGGTAGCGGGAGACGCACTGAGCAGTTCTTC	CATSDPRGSGRRTEQFF
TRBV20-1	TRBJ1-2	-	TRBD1	TGCAGTGCTCTGGACAGGGGGTATGGCTACACCTTC	CSALDRGYGYTF
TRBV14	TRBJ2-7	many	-	TGTGCCAGCAGCCAAGAGGGGACCTTGGCCCACGAGCAGTACTTC	CASSQEGTLAHEQYF
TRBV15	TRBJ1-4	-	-	TGTGCCACCAGCAGATTTAGACAGATTAATGAAAAACTGTTTTTT	CATSRFRQINEKLFF
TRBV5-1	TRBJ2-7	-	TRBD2	TGCGCCAGCAGCTTTGGGACTAGCATCGGGGGCGAGCAGTACTTC	CASSFGTSIGGEQYF
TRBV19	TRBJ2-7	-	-	TGTGCCAGTATCAGCCCTTCGGGGAATCCCTCAGGGAGCTCCTACGAGCAGTACTTC	CASISPSGNPSGSSYEQYF
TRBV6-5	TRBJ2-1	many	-	TGTGCCAGCAGCTCCGGGACGTTCTACAATGAGCAGTTCTTC	CASSSGTFYNEQFF
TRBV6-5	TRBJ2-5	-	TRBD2	TGTGCCAGCAGTTTTGGACTAGCGGGAGGGCAAGAGACCCAGTACTTC	CASSFGLAGGQETQYF
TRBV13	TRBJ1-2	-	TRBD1	TGTGCCAGCAGCCTCCGGGACAGGGCATATGGCTACACCTTC	CASSLRDRAYGYTF
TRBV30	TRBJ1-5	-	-	TGTGCCTTTTCCAGGGGCGCAAAGACTCAGCCCCAGCATTTT	CAFSRGAKTQPQHF
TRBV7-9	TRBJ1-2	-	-	TGTGCCAGCAGCTTATCAGGCATTGCGGGATCCATCTATGGCTACACCTTC	CASSLSGIAGSIYGYTF
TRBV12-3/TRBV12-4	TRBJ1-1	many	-	TGTGCCAGCAGTTTATTTGGGGACACTGAAGCTTTCTTT	CASSLFGDTEAFF
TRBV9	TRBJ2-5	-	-	TGTGCCAGCAGCGTATCAGGGACTGCAGAGACCCAGTCCTTC	CASSVSGTAETQSF
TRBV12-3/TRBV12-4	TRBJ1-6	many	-	TGTGCCAGCAGTTGCACAAGACGTAATTCACCCCTCCACTTT	CASSCTRRNSPLHF
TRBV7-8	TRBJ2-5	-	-	TGTGCCAGCAGCCCCCTCCCAGGGTACCAAGAGACCCAGTACTTC	CASSPLPGYQETQYF
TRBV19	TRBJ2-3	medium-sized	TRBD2	TGTGCCAGTAGTACCCCACCCGGGACTACCATAGTTACGCAGTATTTT	CASSTPPGTTIVTQYF
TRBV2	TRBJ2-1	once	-	TGTGCCAGCATGCCTTTCGATGAGCAGTTCTTC	CASMPFDEQFF
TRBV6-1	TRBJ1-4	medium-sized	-	TGTGCCAGCAGTGAAGCTCACAGGATCGAAAAACTGTTTTTT	CASSEAHRIEKLFF
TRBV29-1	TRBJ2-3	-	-	TGCAGCGTTGAAGGGACCACTGGCCAATCTAGGTATTTT	CSVEGTTGQSRYF
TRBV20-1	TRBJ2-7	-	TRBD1	TGCAGTGCTAAAGACAGGGGCTACGAGCAGTACTTC	CSAKDRGYEQYF
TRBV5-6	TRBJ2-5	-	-	TGTGCCAGCAGCCCGGAGGGGGGTCTCCAAGAGACCCAGCACTTC	CASSPEGGLQETQHF
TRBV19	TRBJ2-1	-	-	TGTGCCAGTAGTATAAGCGACCAGACATCCTACAATGAGCAGTTCTTC	CASSISDQTSYNEQFF